This TCR beta chain was profiled in a study of beta chain features in type 1 diabetes. TCRB transcripts that were expressed got sequenced, as all of the isolated RNA had been reverse transcribed. Data came from immunoSEQ multiplex PCR; TCRdb stores just in-frame clones and leaves some out. The sample contains around 500,000 clones, about an eighth of which appear only once. Germline CDR1 LGHNA, CDR2 YNFKEQ. V was clipped by 4 bases and J by 5 bases, with 8 bases between them. This CDR3 contains 12 residues. This clone was seen a few times. This TCR derives from a woman younger than 30 in good health. The sample was naive CD4+ T cells from blood. The chain carries TRBV4-2 and TRBJ2-5, with unresolved D. CDR3 sequence (DNA): TGTGCCAGCAGCCGAACGAGCGAGACCCAGTACTTC. It encodes CASSRTSETQYF.